The rows below give T cell receptor beta chains drawn from one sample of a study of T cell responses to AZD1222 COVID-19 vaccine. The data were produced by immunoSEQ multiplex PCR, yet TCRdb's version contains in-frame clones alone and is incomplete. The table shows about 85,000 clones, with over 85% occurring only once. The material was peripheral blood, obtained on day 0 of AZD1222 vaccination. The receptor set was obtained from an adult in good health. CDR3s include the opening cysteine and the closing phenylalanine or tryptophan. The order of the fields is V gene, J gene, CDR3 protein.

>TRBV5-1|TRBJ2-5
CASSLGSGRGETQYF
>TRBV5-1|TRBJ2-3
CASSLTSGSPDTQYF
>TRBV19|TRBJ2-3
CASSLGASTDTQYF
>TRBV6-1|TRBJ2-2
CASSQTTGELFF
>TRBV2|TRBJ2-7
CASSENGQGPYEQYF
>TRBV9|TRBJ2-5
CASSPTSGFKQETQYF
>TRBV30|TRBJ1-3
CAWSLQGARISGNTIYF
>TRBV4-3|TRBJ1-5
CASSQVGQGEGYIATPIHF
>TRBV30|TRBJ2-1
CAWSVRSGPYNEQFF
>TRBV5-1|TRBJ1-2
CASSPEGNYGYTF
>TRBV18|TRBJ1-1
CASSPRGSNTEAFF
>TRBV9|TRBJ1-4
CASSSGRRVVNEKLFF
>TRBV14|TRBJ2-2
CASSQVRTGELFF
>TRBV5-1|TRBJ2-1
CASSRRAQANEQFF
>TRBV3-1/TRBV3-2|TRBJ2-1
CASSQDPLTSGSSNEQFF
>TRBV30|TRBJ1-6
CAWRGGYNSPLHF
>TRBV6-5|TRBJ2-7
CASSYRRTNYEQYF
>TRBV11-2|TRBJ2-7
CASSLEVGGGRIREQYF
>TRBV11-2|TRBJ1-1
CASSRDNLGTEAFF
>TRBV19|TRBJ1-4
CASSNLQGGQEKLFF
>TRBV30|TRBJ1-2
CAWKLVGGNYGYTF
>TRBV19|TRBJ1-4
CASSWARNEKLFF
>TRBV29-1|TRBJ2-1
CSVSRTGKNNEQFF
>TRBV7-8|TRBJ2-1
CASSPRGAMSSYNEQFF
>TRBV7-9|TRBJ1-3
CASSLSQGRGENTIYF
>TRBV5-5|TRBJ2-7
CASSPGTTGGLEQYF
>TRBV18|TRBJ1-2
CASRDRGQGFYGYTF
>TRBV7-2|TRBJ1-2
CASSLERQGHYTF
>TRBV3-1/TRBV3-2|TRBJ1-5
CASSQGQGSQPQHF